This note documents a single T cell receptor beta chain sequence. This entry comes from a study of blood T cell repertoires in COVID-19. Study background: PBMCs, B-cell-depleted T cells, or T cells provided the cDNA or gDNA that made up the material.

Clones were sequenced by immunoSEQ multiplex PCR, and TCRdb holds only the in-frame ones, with some missing. The sample shows approximately 80,000 clones, about 88% of them seen only once. This CDR3 is built from 15 residues. CDR1 and CDR2 from the germline V gene are SQVTM and ANQGSEA. The V and J ends lost 7 bases and 4 bases, in that order; junction bases with no gene match: 10. This chain connects TRBV29-1 to TRBJ2-5; 12 bases line up with TRBD2. The sequencing input was peripheral blood. This TCR came from a human donor in a cohort sampled during active COVID-19. The CDR3 reads CSAKRRLAGAETQYF. Here the CDR3 DNA reads TGCAGCGCTAAAAGGAGACTAGCGGGAGCAGAGACCCAGTACTTC.